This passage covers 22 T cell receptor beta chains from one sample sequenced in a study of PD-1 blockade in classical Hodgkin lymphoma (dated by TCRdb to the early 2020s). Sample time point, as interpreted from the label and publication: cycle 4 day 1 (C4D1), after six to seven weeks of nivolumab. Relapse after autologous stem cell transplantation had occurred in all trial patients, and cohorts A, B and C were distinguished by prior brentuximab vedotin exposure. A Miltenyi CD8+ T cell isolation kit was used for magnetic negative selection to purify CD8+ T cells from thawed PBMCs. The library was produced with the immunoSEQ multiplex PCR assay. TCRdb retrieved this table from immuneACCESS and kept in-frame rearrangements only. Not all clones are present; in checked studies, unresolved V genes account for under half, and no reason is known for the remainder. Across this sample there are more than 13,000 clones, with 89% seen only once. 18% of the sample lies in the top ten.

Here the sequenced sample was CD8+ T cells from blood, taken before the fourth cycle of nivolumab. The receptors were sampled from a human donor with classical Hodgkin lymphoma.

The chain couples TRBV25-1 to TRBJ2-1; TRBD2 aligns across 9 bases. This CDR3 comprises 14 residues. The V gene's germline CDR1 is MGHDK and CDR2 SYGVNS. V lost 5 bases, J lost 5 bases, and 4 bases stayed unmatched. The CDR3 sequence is CASSIAGAHNEQFF. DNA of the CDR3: TGTGCCAGCAGTATAGCGGGAGCCCACAATGAGCAGTTCTTC.

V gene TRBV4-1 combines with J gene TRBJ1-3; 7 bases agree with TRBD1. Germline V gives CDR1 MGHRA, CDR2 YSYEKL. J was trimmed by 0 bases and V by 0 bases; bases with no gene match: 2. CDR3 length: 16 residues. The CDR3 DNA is TGCGCCAGCAGCCAAGATAGGGACAGCTCTGGAAACACCATATATTTT. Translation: CASSQDRDSSGNTIYF.

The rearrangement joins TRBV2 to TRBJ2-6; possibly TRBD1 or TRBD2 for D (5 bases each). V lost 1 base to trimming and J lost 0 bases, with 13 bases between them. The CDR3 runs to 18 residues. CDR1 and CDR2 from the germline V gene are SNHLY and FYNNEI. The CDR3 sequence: CASSEEGWGNSGANVLTF. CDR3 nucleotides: TGTGCCAGCAGTGAAGAGGGGTGGGGGAACTCTGGGGCCAACGTCCTGACTTTC.

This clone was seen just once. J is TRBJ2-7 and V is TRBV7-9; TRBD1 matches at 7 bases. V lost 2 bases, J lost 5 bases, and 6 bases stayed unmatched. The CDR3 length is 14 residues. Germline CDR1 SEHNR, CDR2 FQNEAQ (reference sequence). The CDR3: CASSLLTGLNEQYF. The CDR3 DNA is TGTGCCAGCAGCTTACTGACAGGGCTCAACGAGCAGTACTTC.

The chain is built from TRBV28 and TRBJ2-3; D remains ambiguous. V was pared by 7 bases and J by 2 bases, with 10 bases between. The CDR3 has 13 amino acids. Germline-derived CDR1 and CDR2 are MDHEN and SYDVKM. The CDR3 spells CASNMQTTDTQYF. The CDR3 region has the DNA TGTGCCAGCAATATGCAGACCACAGATACGCAGTATTTT.

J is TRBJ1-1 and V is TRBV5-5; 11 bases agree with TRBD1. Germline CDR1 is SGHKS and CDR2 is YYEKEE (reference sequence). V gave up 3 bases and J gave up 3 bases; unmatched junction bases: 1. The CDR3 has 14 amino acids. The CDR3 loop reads CASSWTGGDTEAFF. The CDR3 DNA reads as TGTGCCAGCAGCTGGACAGGGGGCGACACTGAAGCTTTCTTT.

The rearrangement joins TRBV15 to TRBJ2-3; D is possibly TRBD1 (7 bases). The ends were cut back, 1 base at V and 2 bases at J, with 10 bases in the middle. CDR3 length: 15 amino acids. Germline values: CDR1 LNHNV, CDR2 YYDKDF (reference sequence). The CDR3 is CATSRAGGYTDTQYF. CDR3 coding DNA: TGTGCCACCAGCAGAGCAGGGGGGTACACAGATACGCAGTATTTT.

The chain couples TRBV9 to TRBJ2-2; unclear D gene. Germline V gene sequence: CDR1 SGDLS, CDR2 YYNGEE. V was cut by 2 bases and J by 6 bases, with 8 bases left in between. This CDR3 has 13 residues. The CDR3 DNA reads TGTGCCAGCAGCGTCGAAGCTGCCGGGGAGCTGTTTTTT. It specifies CASSVEAAGELFF.

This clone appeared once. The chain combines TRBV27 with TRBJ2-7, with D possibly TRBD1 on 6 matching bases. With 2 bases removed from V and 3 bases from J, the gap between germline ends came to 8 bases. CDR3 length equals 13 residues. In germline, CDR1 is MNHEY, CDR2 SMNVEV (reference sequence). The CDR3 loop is CASSLQGIYEQYF. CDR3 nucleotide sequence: TGTGCCAGCAGTTTACAGGGGATCTACGAGCAGTACTTC.

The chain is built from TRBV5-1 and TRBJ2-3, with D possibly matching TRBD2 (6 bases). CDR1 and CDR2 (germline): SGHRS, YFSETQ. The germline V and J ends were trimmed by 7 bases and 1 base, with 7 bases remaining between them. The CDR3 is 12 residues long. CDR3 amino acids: CASSGGTDTQYF. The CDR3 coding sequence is TGCGCCAGCTCGGGAGGCACAGATACGCAGTATTTT.

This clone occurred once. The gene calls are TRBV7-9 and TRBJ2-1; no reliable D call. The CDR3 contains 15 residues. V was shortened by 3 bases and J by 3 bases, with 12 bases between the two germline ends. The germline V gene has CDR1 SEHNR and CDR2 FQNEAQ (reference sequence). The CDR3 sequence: CASSLALTVYNEQFF. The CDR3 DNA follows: TGTGCCAGCAGCTTGGCGCTGACGGTCTACAATGAGCAGTTCTTC.

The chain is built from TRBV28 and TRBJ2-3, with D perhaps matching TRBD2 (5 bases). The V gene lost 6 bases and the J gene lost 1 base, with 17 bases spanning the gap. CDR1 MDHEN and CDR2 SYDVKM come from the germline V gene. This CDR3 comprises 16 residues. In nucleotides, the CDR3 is TGTGCCAGCAGCGGGGATCGTGGGGTCGGCACAGATACGCAGTATTTT. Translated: CASSGDRGVGTDTQYF.

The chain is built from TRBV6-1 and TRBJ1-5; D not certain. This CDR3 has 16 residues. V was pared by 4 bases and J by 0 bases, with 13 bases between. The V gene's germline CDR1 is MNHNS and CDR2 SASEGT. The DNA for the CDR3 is TGTGCCAGCAGTGCCGAGTGGACCGTTAGCAATCAGCCCCAGCATTTT. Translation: CASSAEWTVSNQPQHF.

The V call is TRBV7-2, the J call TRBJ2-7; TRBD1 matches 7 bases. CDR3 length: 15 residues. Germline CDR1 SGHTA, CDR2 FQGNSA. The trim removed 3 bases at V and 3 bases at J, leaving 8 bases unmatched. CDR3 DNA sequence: TGTGCCAGCAGCTTCCACCGGGACAGCTTCTACGAGCAGTACTTC. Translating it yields CASSFHRDSFYEQYF. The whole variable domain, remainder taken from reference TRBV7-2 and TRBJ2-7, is GAGVSQSPSNKVTEKGKDVELRCDPISGHTALYWYRQSLGQGLEFLIYFQGNSAPDKSGLPSDRFSAERTGGSVSTLTIQRTQQEDSAVYLCASSFHRDSFYEQYFGPGTRLTVT.

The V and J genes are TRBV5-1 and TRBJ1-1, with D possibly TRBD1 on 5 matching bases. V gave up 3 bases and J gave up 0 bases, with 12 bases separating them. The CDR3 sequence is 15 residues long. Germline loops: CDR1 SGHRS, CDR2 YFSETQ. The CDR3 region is CASSSRGALNTEAFF. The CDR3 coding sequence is TGCGCCAGCAGCTCAAGAGGGGCACTGAACACTGAAGCTTTCTTT. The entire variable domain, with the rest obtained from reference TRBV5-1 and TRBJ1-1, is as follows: KAGVTQTPRYLIKTRGQQVTLSCSPISGHRSVSWYQQTPGQGLQFLFEYFSETQRNKGNFPGRFSGRQFSNSRSEMNVSTLELGDSALYLCASSSRGALNTEAFFGQGTRLTVV.

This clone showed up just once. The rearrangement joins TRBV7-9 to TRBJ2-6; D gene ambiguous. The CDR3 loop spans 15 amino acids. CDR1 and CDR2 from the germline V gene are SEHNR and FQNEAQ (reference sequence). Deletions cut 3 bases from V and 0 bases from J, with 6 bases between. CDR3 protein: CASSLSSSGANVLTF. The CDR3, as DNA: TGTGCCAGCAGCTTGTCTAGCTCTGGGGCCAACGTCCTGACTTTC.

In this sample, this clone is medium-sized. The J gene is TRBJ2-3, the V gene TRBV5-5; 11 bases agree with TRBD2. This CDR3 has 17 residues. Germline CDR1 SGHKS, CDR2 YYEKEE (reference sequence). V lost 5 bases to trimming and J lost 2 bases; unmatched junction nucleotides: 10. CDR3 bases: TGTGCCAGCAGGTCCCGACTAGCGGGGCGATACACAGATACGCAGTATTTT. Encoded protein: CASRSRLAGRYTDTQYF.

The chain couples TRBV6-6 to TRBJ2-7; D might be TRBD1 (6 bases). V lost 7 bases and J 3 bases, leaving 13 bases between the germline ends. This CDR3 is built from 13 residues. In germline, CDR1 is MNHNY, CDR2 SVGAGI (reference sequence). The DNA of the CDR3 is TGTGCCAGCACCTCGGACAGATACTACGAGCAGTACTTC. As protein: CASTSDRYYEQYF.

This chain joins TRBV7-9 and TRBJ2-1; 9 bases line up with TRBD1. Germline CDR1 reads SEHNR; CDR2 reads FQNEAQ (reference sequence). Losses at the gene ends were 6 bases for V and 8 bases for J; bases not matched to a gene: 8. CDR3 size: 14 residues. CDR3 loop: CASRPGTGSDEQFF. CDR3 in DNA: TGTGCCAGCAGGCCCGGGACAGGGTCAGATGAGCAGTTCTTC.

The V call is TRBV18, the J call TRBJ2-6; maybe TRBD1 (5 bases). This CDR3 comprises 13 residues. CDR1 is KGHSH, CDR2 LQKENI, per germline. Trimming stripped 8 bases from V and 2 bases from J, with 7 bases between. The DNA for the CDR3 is TGTGCCAGCACAGGCCCTGGGGCCAACGTCCTGACTTTC. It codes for CASTGPGANVLTF.

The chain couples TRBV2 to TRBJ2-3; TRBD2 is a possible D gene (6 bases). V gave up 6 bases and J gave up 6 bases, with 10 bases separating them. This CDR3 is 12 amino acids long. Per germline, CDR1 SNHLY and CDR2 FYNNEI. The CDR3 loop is CASRGGLDTQYF. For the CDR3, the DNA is TGTGCCAGCAGGGGGGGTCTCGATACGCAGTATTTT. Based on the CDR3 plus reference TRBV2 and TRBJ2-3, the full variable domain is EPEVTQTPSHQVTQMGQEVILRCVPISNHLYFYWYRQILGQKVEFLVSFYNNEISEKSEIFDDQFSVERPDGSNFTLKIRSTKLEDSAMYFCASRGGLDTQYFGPGTRLTVL.

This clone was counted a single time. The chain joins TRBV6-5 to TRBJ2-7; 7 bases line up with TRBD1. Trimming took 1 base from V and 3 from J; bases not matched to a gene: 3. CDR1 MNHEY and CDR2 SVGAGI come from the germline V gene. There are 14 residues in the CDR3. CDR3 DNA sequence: TGTGCCAGCAGTTACTTTCCAGGGGGCTACGAGCAGTACTTC. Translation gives CASSYFPGGYEQYF.